The 19 T cell receptor beta chains below come from one sample, sequenced in a study of T-cell reconstitution after alpha-beta-depleted transplantation in children. Whole-study findings and limits: Newly generated T cells supplied most T-cell counts and diversity one year post-transplant.

These receptors' antigens are unknown. Molecular barcoding with unique molecular identifiers was used for the TCRbeta library. TCRdb re-called the PCR reads through MiXCR, storing one row per CDR3 protein. The data contain some 300,000 distinct CDR3 sequences, over 7.5% of them singletons. The sequenced sample was peripheral blood, obtained 360 days after TCRalphabeta/CD19-depleted stem cell transplant. Receptor source: a female patient younger than 10 who had a stem cell transplant for Fanconi anemia, so the T cells may come from the graft donor.

The chain's CDR3 is CASSLLVSLIDRQRNEQFF. Here the CDR3 DNA reads TGTGCCAGCAGTTTATTAGTTTCCCTCATAGACCGGCAAAGAAATGAGCAGTTCTTC. The chain recombines TRBV28 with TRBJ2-1; no definite D call. CDR1 is MDHEN, CDR2 SYDVKM, per germline. CDR3 length: 19 residues. The V gene lost 1 base and the J gene lost 7 bases, with 26 bases spanning the gap.

This clonotype came up many times. This sequence joins TRBV29-1 and TRBJ1-3; D gene unclear. This CDR3 is 13 amino acids long. V was clipped by 0 bases and J by 4 bases, with 7 bases between them. The germline gives CDR1 SQVTM, CDR2 ANQGSEA. Here the CDR3 reads CSVEDAGGNTIYF. The CDR3 DNA reads as TGCAGCGTTGAAGATGCCGGGGGAAACACCATATATTTT.

Many counts were recorded for this clonotype. The chain uses TRBV7-9 and TRBJ2-3; TRBD2 is a possible D gene (7 bases). The V and J ends lost 1 base and 7 bases respectively, with 24 bases between them. This CDR3 contains 18 residues. The germline V gene has CDR1 SEHNR and CDR2 FQNEAQ (reference sequence). The DNA for the CDR3 is TGTGCCAGCAGCTTAGGCAGAGGCGGGGGCCATACCAGATATACGCAGTATTTT. The encoded protein is CASSLGRGGGHTRYTQYF.

Here the CDR3 reads CASSYDSSNQPQHF. CDR3 nucleotide sequence: TGTGCCAGCAGTTACGACAGTAGCAATCAGCCCCAGCATTTT. The chain links TRBV6-5 to TRBJ1-5; perhaps TRBD1 as D (5 bases). The CDR3 length is 14 residues. The germline gives CDR1 MNHEY, CDR2 SVGAGI. V was clipped by 2 bases and J by 0 bases, with 5 bases between them.

The J gene is TRBJ1-2, the V gene TRBV28; D unclear. The CDR3 extends over 12 amino acids. With 5 bases removed from V and 5 bases from J, the gap between germline ends came to 9 bases. Germline CDR1 and CDR2: MDHEN and SYDVKM. Here the CDR3 DNA reads TGTGCCAGCAGTCGGAGGGCTTATGGCTACACCTTC. Protein: CASSRRAYGYTF.

This clonotype has just a few counts. The V call is TRBV6-5, the J call TRBJ2-7; a possible D gene is TRBD2 (6 bases). Germline assignment: CDR1 MNHEY and CDR2 SVGAGI. The V end was cut by 6 bases, the J end by 6 bases, with 9 bases between. The CDR3 is 11 residues long. This CDR3 reads CASRQGGEQYF. CDR3 nucleotides: TGTGCCAGCAGGCAGGGAGGCGAGCAGTACTTC.

This clonotype was found a few times. The rearrangement links TRBV5-1 to TRBJ2-1; D not certain. The length of the CDR3 is 15 residues. V gave up 0 bases and J gave up 2 bases, with 9 bases separating them. CDR1 and CDR2 from the germline V gene are SGHRS and YFSETQ. CDR3 sequence reads: CASSLGSTAYNEQFF. The CDR3 DNA reads as TGCGCCAGCAGCTTGGGCAGCACCGCCTACAATGAGCAGTTCTTC.

This clonotype has only one observation. The chain links TRBV7-9 to TRBJ1-2, with D maybe TRBD1 (5 bases). This CDR3 comprises 17 residues. Trimming left V 4 bases short and J 2 bases short, with 20 bases between. Germline V CDR1 and CDR2: SEHNR, FQNEAQ (reference sequence). DNA of the CDR3: TGTGCCAGCAGCTCATCAGGGATACGAGTAACAAACTATGGCTACACCTTC. This translates into CASSSSGIRVTNYGYTF.

The chain links TRBV11-2 to TRBJ1-1; D is ambiguous. Trimming removed 5 bases at V and 1 base at J, with 23 bases between. Germline V CDR1 and CDR2: SGHAT, FQNNGV. The CDR3 length is 18 residues. In nucleotides, the CDR3 is TGTGCCAGCAGCCGAGACCCTTACACGTTAGGGAGGAACACTGAAGCTTTCTTT. Amino acids: CASSRDPYTLGRNTEAFF.

This clonotype was detected many times. The chain has TRBV7-2 and TRBJ1-1; D remains ambiguous. The ends were cut back, 1 base at V and 1 base at J, with 13 bases in the middle. Per the germline V gene, CDR1 is SGHTA and CDR2 is FQGNSA. There are 16 residues in the CDR3. CDR3 loop: CASSLVLGPQNTEAFF. The CDR3 nucleotides are TGTGCCAGCAGCTTAGTCCTAGGACCCCAGAACACTGAAGCTTTCTTT.

This clonotype was seen ten or more times. V is TRBV7-2 and J is TRBJ2-3, with D possibly TRBD2 on 6 matching bases. V dropped 0 bases and J dropped 3 bases, with 10 bases sitting between them. The CDR3 totals 15 residues. Per the germline V gene, CDR1 is SGHTA and CDR2 is FQGNSA. The CDR3 DNA is TGTGCCAGCAGCTTAGCGCGACGGGGGACAGATACGCAGTATTTT. Amino acids: CASSLARRGTDTQYF. Based on the CDR3 plus reference TRBV7-2 and TRBJ2-3, the full variable domain is GAGVSQSPSNKVTEKGKDVELRCDPISGHTALYWYRQSLGQGLEFLIYFQGNSAPDKSGLPSDRFSAERTGGSVSTLTIQRTQQEDSAVYLCASSLARRGTDTQYFGPGTRLTVL.

This clonotype was counted only a few times. At one end, the junction sequence differs from germline, possibly due to a read error. V gene TRBV20-1 combines with J gene TRBJ2-2; D not resolved. The V gene's germline CDR1 is DFQATT and CDR2 SNEGSKA (reference sequence). The CDR3 length is 13 residues. The CDR3 sequence is CSARGENIGELFF. As DNA, the CDR3 is TGCAGTGCTAGAGGGGAAAACATCGGGGAGCTGTTTTTT.

The table lists this clonotype with a few counts. The chain recombines TRBV7-9 with TRBJ2-3; possibly TRBD1 or TRBD2 for D (5 bases each). The V gene lost 0 bases and the J gene lost 0 bases, with 10 bases spanning the gap. Germline CDR1 SEHNR, CDR2 FQNEAQ (reference sequence). The CDR3 totals 16 residues. The CDR3 DNA is TGTGCCAGCAGCTTAGCTTCCTGGGGGAGCACAGATACGCAGTATTTT. This gives the protein CASSLASWGSTDTQYF.

The sample holds a few counts of this clonotype. The chain combines TRBV9 with TRBJ2-7; D is unclear. Germline values: CDR1 SGDLS, CDR2 YYNGEE. CDR3 length equals 13 residues. Trimming pared 3 bases from V and 0 bases from J, leaving 7 bases between. The CDR3 DNA sequence: TGTGCCAGCAGCGAATCCCCCTCCTACGAGCAGTACTTC. Its protein product is CASSESPSYEQYF. Full variable domain (remainder filled in from reference TRBV9 and TRBJ2-7): DSGVTQTPKHLITATGQRVTLRCSPRSGDLSVYWYQQSLDQGLQFLIQYYNGEERAKGNILERFSAQQFPDLHSELNLSSLELGDSALYFCASSESPSYEQYFGPGTRLTVT.

Regarding this clonotype: One base away lies a much larger clone, so this may be a sequencing read error. The chain couples TRBV28 to TRBJ1-2; the D is unclear. The germline V gene has CDR1 MDHEN and CDR2 SYDVKM. Trimming removed 5 bases at V and 4 bases at J, with 8 bases between. CDR3 length: 12 amino acids. The CDR3 spells CASSRNGYGYTF. CDR3 nucleotide sequence: TGTGCCAGCAGTCGAAATGGCTATGGCTACACCTTC.

This chain joins TRBV28 and TRBJ2-7, with 7 bases aligning to TRBD2. The CDR3 runs 15 residues. V was clipped by 5 bases and J by 7 bases; unmatched bases: 14. The germline CDR1 and CDR2 sequences are MDHEN and SYDVKM. The CDR3 reads CASSGGGELHEEQYV. The DNA for the CDR3 is TGTGCCAGCAGTGGGGGGGGAGAGCTCCATGAGGAGCAGTACGTC.

V is TRBV6-2 or TRBV6-3 and J is TRBJ2-1, with 7 positions matching TRBD1. Trimming at V came to 0 bases and at J to 2 bases, leaving 4 bases not matched to a gene. The CDR3 spans 16 residues. The germline gives CDR1 MNHEY, CDR2 SVGEGT. The CDR3 spells CASSYSPGQPYNEQFF. CDR3 DNA sequence: TGTGCCAGCAGTTACTCCCCGGGACAGCCCTACAATGAGCAGTTCTTC.

Only a few counts were recorded for this clonotype. J is TRBJ2-7 and V is TRBV5-1; TRBD1 agrees at 9 bases. The CDR3 is 15 residues long. The ends lost 4 bases at V and 3 bases at J; junction bases unmatched: 8. Per the germline V gene, CDR1 is SGHRS and CDR2 is YFSETQ. The chain's CDR3 is CASSAAGTGSYEQYF. The DNA of the CDR3 is TGCGCCAGCAGCGCGGCGGGGACAGGGAGCTACGAGCAGTACTTC.

The rearrangement joins TRBV27 to TRBJ1-1; TRBD1 might be the D (6 bases). Per the germline V gene, CDR1 is MNHEY and CDR2 is SMNVEV (reference sequence). The CDR3 has 14 amino acids. The ends were cut back, 4 bases at V and 4 bases at J, with 13 bases in the middle. CDR3 in DNA: TGTGCCAGCAGTTACGGGACATCTGCCACTGAAGCTTTCTTT. Its protein is CASSYGTSATEAFF.